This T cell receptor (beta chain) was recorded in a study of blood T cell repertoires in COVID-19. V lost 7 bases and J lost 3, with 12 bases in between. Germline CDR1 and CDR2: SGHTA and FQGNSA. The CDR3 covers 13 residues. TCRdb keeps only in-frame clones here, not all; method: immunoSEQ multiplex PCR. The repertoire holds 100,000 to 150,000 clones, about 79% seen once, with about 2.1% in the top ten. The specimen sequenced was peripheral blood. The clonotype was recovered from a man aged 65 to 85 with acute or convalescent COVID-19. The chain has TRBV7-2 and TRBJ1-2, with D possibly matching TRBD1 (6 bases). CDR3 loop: CASTRQDYYGYTF. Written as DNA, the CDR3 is TGTGCCAGCACCCGACAGGACTACTATGGCTACACCTTC.